What follows is one TCR beta chain and its context. The antigen remains unidentified. Genomic DNA of each subset was evenly split across several immunoSEQ plates. Repertoires were generated with immunoSEQ multiplex PCR, while TCRdb's copy carries only in-frame clones and drops some. The data contain more than 1 million clones, 78% of them seen just once; the ten biggest clones take up roughly 0.56%. Adult donors, all healthy and HIV-negative, had no recent acute infections or vaccinations. This sample stems from a study of shared clonotypes between healthy human individuals. Germline V CDR1 and CDR2: SEHNR, FQNEAQ (reference sequence). V gave up 5 bases and J gave up 6 bases, with 16 bases separating them. This CDR3 contains 14 residues. The study's findings and limits: The generation probabilities recorded for non-shared clonotypes fell below those of clonotypes shared by all four donors.

This sequence joins TRBV7-9 and TRBJ1-2, with D perhaps matching TRBD1 (6 bases). The receptor was derived from a man younger than 30 in good health. Some clones in this sample may be carry-over from other donors' samples. Sequencing input: memory CD4+ T cells from PBMCs. Subset defined: CD45RA-negative fraction. CDR3 DNA sequence: TGTGCCAGCAGCCAACAGGGAGTAGTAGATGGCTACACCTTC. It yields the protein CASSQQGVVDGYTF.